Given below is one T cell receptor beta chain in context. Deletions cut 5 bases from V and 4 bases from J, with 11 bases between. The CDR3 extends over 13 amino acids. Germline CDR1 MNHEY, CDR2 SVGAGI. The source of the sample is a study of blood T cell repertoires in COVID-19. Study as a whole: Spain, Italy and the United States supplied samples that represented acute and convalescent COVID-19.

In the study's own analysis: Estimates of nucleated cell counts were drawn from the amplification of reference gene primers. Repertoires were generated with immunoSEQ multiplex PCR, while TCRdb's copy carries only in-frame clones and drops some. V and J calls and clone size come straight from that table; D and trimming were deduced from the DNA. The table includes some 330,000 clones, roughly 86% detected once. Followed over time, Seattle patients had been enrolled while infection was active. Sequenced material: peripheral blood. The receptor's source is a woman in her 30s with COVID-19, enrolled during active disease. The chain couples TRBV6-5 to TRBJ1-1; D might be TRBD1 (6 bases). CDR3 sequence: CASSLTGPTEAFF. DNA of the CDR3: TGTGCCAGCAGTCTAACAGGGCCCACTGAAGCTTTCTTT.